This T cell receptor (beta chain) was sequenced in a study of T cells in tumors after PD-1 blockade. Germline assignment: CDR1 SGHNT and CDR2 YYREEE (reference sequence). The CDR3 extends over 17 amino acids. V dropped 0 bases and J dropped 3; count of bases not matched to a gene: 4. Some clones are missing from TCRdb's copy, which holds only in-frame ones; the method was immunoSEQ multiplex PCR. Of approximately 46,000 clones in the sample, more than 70% are singletons; the top ten hold 16%. The receptor comes from a human donor with basal cell carcinoma. V is TRBV5-4 and J is TRBJ2-5; 14 bases match TRBD2. Material: PBMCs, obtained before anti-PD-1 treatment. CDR3 in amino acids: CASSLGLAGGVKETQYF. CDR3 DNA: TGTGCCAGCAGCTTGGGACTAGCGGGAGGGGTGAAAGAGACCCAGTACTTC.